The 19 T cell receptor beta chains given below trace back to one sample, sequenced in a study of OX40 agonist ivuxolimab in advanced cancers. Assay used: immunoSEQ multiplex PCR; TCRdb lists only in-frame clones, some missing. This table has about 56,000 clones, 80% to 95% appearing once. The specimen comprised CD4+ or CD8+ T cells sorted from blood, sampled in a trial of the OX40 agonist ivuxolimab. These receptors were obtained from an adult with an advanced solid tumor such as melanoma, head and neck, liver or kidney cancer.

The chain uses TRBV19 and TRBJ1-6, with D tentatively TRBD1 (6 bases). V lost 3 bases and J lost 13, with 16 bases in between. The V gene's germline CDR1 is LNHDA and CDR2 SQIVND (reference sequence). The CDR3 loop spans 14 amino acids. The CDR3 region has the DNA TGTGCCAGTAGTATCTCCAGGGGAGGAGGCCCCCTCCACTTT. Protein: CASSISRGGGPLHF.

This chain links TRBV7-9 with TRBJ2-1; 8 bases fit TRBD2. The trim removed 5 bases at V and 9 bases at J, leaving 9 bases unmatched. Germline assignment: CDR1 SEHNR and CDR2 FQNEAQ (reference sequence). The CDR3 is 14 residues long. The CDR3 DNA sequence: TGTGCCAGCAGCCATATCGGGGGGGCAAGTGAGCAGTTCTTC. This encodes CASSHIGGASEQFF.

The chain combines TRBV30 with TRBJ1-2; a weak D match, TRBD1 (6 bases). In germline, CDR1 is GTSNPN, CDR2 SVGIG (reference sequence). The CDR3 contains 15 residues. V lost 0 bases to trimming and J lost 4 bases, with 15 bases between them. The CDR3 spells CAWSVQGREIYGYTF. The CDR3 DNA reads TGTGCCTGGAGTGTACAGGGCAGGGAAATCTATGGCTACACCTTC.

This rearrangement joins TRBV7-9 to TRBJ2-3; 8 positions agree with TRBD2. Germline CDR1 and CDR2: SEHNR and FQNEAQ (reference sequence). V shed 1 base and J 5 bases; nucleotides not matched to a gene: 2. The CDR3 runs to 14 residues. The CDR3 nucleotides are TGTGCCAGCAGCTTAGGGCGGGAGGTAGATACGCAGTATTTT. As protein: CASSLGREVDTQYF. The entire variable domain, with the rest obtained from reference TRBV7-9 and TRBJ2-3, is as follows: DTGVSQNPRHKITKRGQNVTFRCDPISEHNRLYWYRQTLGQGPEFLTYFQNEAQLEKSRLLSDRFSAERPKGSFSTLEIQRTEQGDSAMYLCASSLGREVDTQYFGPGTRLTVL.

The rearrangement joins TRBV5-1 to TRBJ2-3; D call uncertain. Germline V gene sequence: CDR1 SGHRS, CDR2 YFSETQ. V lost 0 bases and J 2 bases, leaving 16 bases between the germline ends. CDR3 size: 17 residues. The CDR3 here is CASSLDSPQYYTDTQYF. As DNA, the CDR3 is TGCGCCAGCAGCTTGGACAGTCCACAATATTACACAGATACGCAGTATTTT. The full variable domain, with the rest looked up from reference TRBV5-1 and TRBJ2-3, is KAGVTQTPRYLIKTRGQQVTLSCSPISGHRSVSWYQQTPGQGLQFLFEYFSETQRNKGNFPGRFSGRQFSNSRSEMNVSTLELGDSALYLCASSLDSPQYYTDTQYFGPGTRLTVL.

This clone was recorded only once. The chain couples TRBV10-1 to TRBJ2-1; D not resolved. Germline values: CDR1 WNHNN, CDR2 SYGVQD (reference sequence). V dropped 0 bases and J dropped 6 bases, with 6 bases sitting between them. This CDR3 contains 13 residues. The CDR3 loop is CASSESVPNEQFF. Written as DNA, the CDR3 is TGCGCCAGCAGTGAGTCAGTTCCCAATGAGCAGTTCTTC.

This chain joins TRBV11-2 and TRBJ1-2, with TRBD1 matching 9 bases. In germline, CDR1 is SGHAT, CDR2 FQNNGV. V lost 5 bases and J lost 6; bases outside the gene matches: 10. This CDR3 comprises 15 residues. For the CDR3, the DNA is TGTGCCAGCAGCCCAACAGGGGGCAGGGACCATGGCTACACCTTC. This sequence encodes CASSPTGGRDHGYTF.

The rearrangement uses TRBV6-5 and TRBJ2-5; D is possibly TRBD2 (5 bases). From germline, CDR1 is MNHEY and CDR2 SVGAGI. CDR3 length: 13 amino acids. Trimming left V 0 bases short and J 7 bases short, with 9 bases between. DNA for the CDR3: TGTGCCAGCAGTTACTCGGGAGTAGGGACCCAGTACTTC. It encodes CASSYSGVGTQYF.

This clone was observed a few times. The chain links TRBV28 to TRBJ2-1, with a possible D match to TRBD2 (5 bases). With 6 bases removed from V and 3 bases from J, the gap between germline ends came to 9 bases. The CDR3 covers 13 residues. Germline-derived CDR1 and CDR2 are MDHEN and SYDVKM. CDR3 sequence: CASSPTIYNEQFF. The CDR3 nucleotides read TGTGCCAGCAGCCCGACTATCTACAATGAGCAGTTCTTC.

This sequence joins TRBV11-2 and TRBJ2-7, with 7 bases aligning to TRBD1. Germline trimming cut 3 bases from V and 1 base from J; bases unmatched to any gene: 3. CDR1 and CDR2 from the germline V gene are SGHAT and FQNNGV. This CDR3 has 14 residues. CDR3 sequence reads: CASSLGDRSYEQYF. The CDR3 nucleotides are TGTGCCAGCAGCTTGGGGGACAGATCCTACGAGCAGTACTTC. The full variable domain, rest sourced from reference TRBV11-2 and TRBJ2-7, is EAGVAQSPRYKIIEKRQSVAFWCNPISGHATLYWYQQILGQGPKLLIQFQNNGVVDDSQLPKDRFSAERLKGVDSTLKIQPAKLEDSAVYLCASSLGDRSYEQYFGPGTRLTVT.

The chain recombines TRBV9 with TRBJ2-7; 7 bases fit TRBD1. CDR1 is SGDLS and CDR2 is YYNGEE in the germline V gene. This CDR3 has 15 amino acids. V dropped 0 bases and J dropped 0; count of bases not matched to a gene: 3. CDR3 amino acids: CASSVVGDSSYEQYF. As DNA, the CDR3 is TGTGCCAGCAGCGTAGTAGGGGACAGCTCCTACGAGCAGTACTTC.

This sequence joins TRBV5-1 and TRBJ2-6; D not resolved. The germline CDR1 and CDR2 sequences are SGHRS and YFSETQ. V lost 3 bases to trimming and J lost 1 base, with 5 bases between them. The CDR3 contains 14 residues. The CDR3 protein is CASSYTSGANVLTF. The CDR3 nucleotides are TGCGCCAGCAGCTACACTTCTGGGGCCAACGTCCTGACTTTC.

The genes are TRBV20-1 and TRBJ2-3; D not resolved. V lost 7 bases to trimming and J lost 9 bases, with 14 bases between them. The CDR3 length is 11 residues. CDR1 DFQATT and CDR2 SNEGSKA come from the germline V gene (reference sequence). The CDR3 sequence is CSGSSGVTQYF. For the CDR3, the DNA is TGCAGTGGAAGCTCGGGTGTAACGCAGTATTTT.

J is TRBJ2-3 and V is TRBV6-6; D might be TRBD2 (5 bases). The CDR3 sequence is 14 residues long. Germline lookup yields CDR1 MNHNY and CDR2 SVGAGI (reference sequence). V was clipped by 6 bases and J by 4 bases, with 14 bases between them. The CDR3 sequence is CASSRDVAPDTQYF. The CDR3 nucleotides are TGTGCCAGCAGCCGGGATGTAGCCCCAGATACGCAGTATTTT.

The chain recombines TRBV19 with TRBJ2-1; TRBD2 agrees at 8 bases. This CDR3 has 14 residues. Trimming cost V 3 bases and J 8 bases; bases outside gene matches: 6. Germline CDR1 and CDR2: LNHDA and SQIVND (reference sequence). CDR3 sequence: CASSMSGSQDEQFF. The CDR3 bases are TGTGCCAGTAGTATGAGCGGGAGTCAGGATGAGCAGTTCTTC.

This clone was seen only once. V is TRBV10-3 and J is TRBJ1-3, with unresolved D. Trimming stripped 4 bases from V and 0 bases from J, with 4 bases between. From germline, CDR1 is ENHRY and CDR2 SYGVKD. This CDR3 has 13 amino acids. The DNA for the CDR3 is TGTGCCATCAGTGCCCTCTCTGGAAACACCATATATTTT. Its protein product is CAISALSGNTIYF.

This clone was detected only once. The J gene is TRBJ2-7, the V gene TRBV29-1; the D is unclear. Looked up from germline, CDR1 is SQVTM and CDR2 is ANQGSEA. Trimming shortened V by 3 bases and J by 7 bases, and 10 bases separated the two germline ends. The CDR3 spans 11 residues. As DNA, the CDR3 is TGCAGCGTTGACGACCGAGGAGAGCAGTACTTC. This sequence encodes CSVDDRGEQYF.

The chain combines TRBV4-1 with TRBJ2-2; TRBD1 is a possible D gene (5 bases). The CDR3 sequence is 16 residues long. Germline-derived CDR1 and CDR2 are MGHRA and YSYEKL. Between the trimmed V and J ends, which lost 0 bases and 7 bases, there was a span of 15 bases. CDR3 in amino acids: CASSQDGQGYGGELFF. Here the CDR3 DNA reads TGCGCCAGCAGCCAAGATGGGCAGGGTTATGGCGGGGAGCTGTTTTTT.

CDR3 protein: CASSLVSGGYNEQFF. As DNA, the CDR3 is TGTGCCAGCAGCTTGGTGTCGGGAGGGTACAATGAGCAGTTCTTC. V is TRBV27 and J is TRBJ2-1; TRBD2 matches at 8 bases. The V and J ends lost 6 bases and 4 bases, in that order; junction bases with no gene match: 8. The CDR3 is made up of 15 amino acids. CDR1 is MNHEY, CDR2 SMNVEV, per germline (reference sequence).